The next 16 T cell receptor beta chains were all read from a single sample in a study of tumor-infiltrating lymphocytes in primary liver carcinoma (dated by TCRdb to about 2017). TCRdb lists the instrument as Illumina HiSeq 2500. TCRbeta-specific cDNA was reverse-transcribed from 500 ng total RNA using a constant-region primer and ProtoScript II reverse transcriptase. TCRbeta libraries were built with three nested multiplex PCR rounds, a slightly modified ARM-PCR procedure. Each of the first two PCR rounds ran for approximately 10 cycles using multiplex TRBV1-TRBV30 forward primers together with a Cbeta reverse primer. TCRdb reanalyzed the raw reads on its own, using fastp at Q25 for trimming and MiXCR for clone calling, and kept in-frame beta chains. For every CDR3 protein sequence, its rows merge into one entry that carries the most common genes and DNA. In this sample the table shows about 59,000 distinct CDR3 sequences, 65% to 80% of which occur a single time. The top ten clones comprise roughly 60% of the sample.

Without any cell sorting, total RNA and DNA were co-extracted from around 18-30 mg of bulk tissue using the AllPrep DNA/RNA mini kit. Sequencing was done on a sample of liver tumor tissue from sampling region 2. The sample's cell subset or site label is to be understood as: tumor region T2, inferior pole. These receptors were collected from a man in his forties or fifties with primary liver carcinoma and hepatitis B virus infection.

This clonotype was seen many times. V is TRBV6-1 and J is TRBJ2-1; TRBD2 matches at 8 bases. Germline V CDR1 and CDR2: MNHNS, SASEGT. The CDR3 is 15 residues long. J was trimmed by 8 bases and V by 2 bases; bases with no gene match: 8. Here the CDR3 reads CASSEHGGRWDEQFF. CDR3 nucleotide sequence: TGTGCCAGCAGTGAACATGGCGGGAGGTGGGATGAGCAGTTCTTC.

Regarding this clonotype: This CDR3 fails to terminate in the conserved phenylalanine or tryptophan, so it likely reflects a read error. The rearrangement joins TRBV6-5 to TRBJ2-2; TRBD1 might be the D (6 bases). CDR1 is MNHEY, CDR2 SVGAGI, per germline. Trimming stripped 1 base from V and 4 bases from J, with 7 bases between. The CDR3 extends over 14 amino acids. The CDR3 spells CASSYLQGTGELFL. The CDR3 DNA follows: TGTGCCAGCAGTTACTTACAGGGCACCGGGGAGCTGTTTCTT.

With regard to this clonotype: The junction does not match germline at one end; this may be a read error. J is TRBJ1-2 and V is TRBV10-2; 7 positions match TRBD1. The CDR3 contains 12 residues. Per the germline V gene, CDR1 is WSHSY and CDR2 is SAAADI. As DNA, the CDR3 is TGCGCCAGCACCGGGACAGTCTATGACTACACCTTC. This encodes CASTGTVYDYTF.

This clonotype was seen ten or more times. The genes are TRBV28 and TRBJ1-2, with TRBD1 as a possible D gene (5 bases). Deletions cut 3 bases from V and 8 bases from J, with 10 bases between. From germline, CDR1 is MDHEN and CDR2 SYDVKM. The length of the CDR3 is 12 residues. The CDR3 is CASSLEGSGYTF. CDR3 nucleotide sequence: TGTGCCAGCAGTTTGGAGGGGTCAGGCTACACCTTC.

The chain links TRBV29-1 to TRBJ1-2; no definite D call. V was clipped by 4 bases and J by 11 bases, with 14 bases between them. The CDR3 has 11 residues. Per germline, CDR1 SQVTM and CDR2 ANQGSEA. The CDR3: CSVVAGIGYTF. The CDR3 coding sequence is TGCAGCGTTGTGGCCGGGATTGGTTACACCTTC.

With regard to this clonotype: A junction boundary mismatches the germline segment, possibly from a read error. The CDR3 sequence: CTSTPRGGQGNSPLHF. The DNA for the CDR3 is TGTACCAGCACCCCCCGGGGTGGACAGGGGAATTCACCCCTCCACTTT. The chain couples TRBV7-9 to TRBJ1-6, with TRBD1 identical over 9 bases. CDR3 length: 16 residues. The germline V gene encodes CDR1 SEHNR and CDR2 FQNEAQ (reference sequence).

This clonotype was detected many times. This chain links TRBV6-5 with TRBJ1-5, with 8 bases identical to TRBD1. CDR3 length: 12 residues. V dropped 5 bases and J dropped 6; count of bases not matched to a gene: 0. Germline-derived CDR1 and CDR2 are MNHEY and SVGAGI. The CDR3 bases are TGTGCCAGCAGTACAGGGGGTCAGCCCCAGCATTTT. Its translation is CASSTGGQPQHF.

Details on this clonotype: A read error is possible here, since a much larger clone lies one base away. The rearrangement uses TRBV5-1 and TRBJ2-1, with D possibly being TRBD1 (5 bases). This CDR3 has 16 residues. Germline-derived CDR1 and CDR2 are SGHRS and YFSETQ. This CDR3 is CASNLGPSSSYNEQFF. The CDR3 DNA is TGCGCCAGCAACTTGGGGCCGTCGAGCTCCTACAATGAGCAGTTCTTC.

A single count supports this clonotype. A read error is likely, as this CDR3 ends without the conserved phenylalanine or tryptophan. The CDR3 coding sequence is TGTGCCAGCAGTTCGGAGGGGGCGAGTGGCTACACCCTC. Translated: CASSSEGASGYTL. J is TRBJ1-2 and V is TRBV6-6, with TRBD1 matching 7 bases. The CDR3 has 13 residues. From germline, CDR1 is MNHNY and CDR2 SVGAGI (reference sequence). The ends lost 4 bases at V and 7 bases at J; junction bases unmatched: 6.

Concerning this clonotype: A much more abundant neighbour one base away suggests this may be a read error. The chain joins TRBV11-3 to TRBJ2-5, with D possibly being TRBD1 or TRBD2 (5 bases each). This CDR3 contains 15 residues. Germline CDR1 and CDR2: SGHNT and YENEEA. V lost 5 bases and J 4 bases, leaving 17 bases between the germline ends. The chain's CDR3 is CASSLGIGERETQYF. The CDR3 bases are TGTGCCAGCAGCCTCGGGATAGGGGAAAGAGAGACCCAGTACTTC.

For this clonotype: Relative to the germline gene, one junction end is altered; a read error may explain this. This chain connects TRBV4-2 to TRBJ2-2; D uncertain. Germline-derived CDR1 and CDR2 are LGHNA and YNFKEQ. The CDR3 loop spans 14 amino acids. CDR3 in amino acids: CASSQALSAGELFF. The CDR3 DNA reads as TGTGCTAGCAGCCAAGCTCTGTCCGCCGGGGAGCTGTTTTTT.

This clonotype was seen a single time. This chain joins TRBV6-2 or TRBV6-3 and TRBJ2-7, with a weak D call TRBD2 (5 bases). Germline V gene sequence: CDR1 MNHEY, CDR2 SVGEGT. The CDR3 has 13 amino acids. Here the CDR3 reads CAISKDGTYEQYF. The CDR3 DNA is TGTGCGATCAGCAAAGACGGGACCTACGAGCAGTACTTC.

V usage is TRBV4-3 and J usage is TRBJ2-7, with TRBD1 identical over 9 bases. CDR3 length equals 17 residues. J was trimmed by 8 bases and V by 0 bases; bases with no gene match: 14. CDR1 is LGHNA and CDR2 is YSLEER in the germline V gene. CDR3 amino acids: CASSQEAPGTGRYKQYF. CDR3 DNA: TGCGCCAGCAGCCAAGAAGCACCCGGGACAGGGCGGTACAAGCAGTACTTC.

This clonotype was seen a few times. This may arise from a read error, as a much more abundant clone is one base away. The V and J genes are TRBV5-1 and TRBJ2-7; the D gene could be TRBD1 or TRBD2 (5 bases each). Germline values: CDR1 SGHRS, CDR2 YFSETQ. CDR3 size: 13 residues. The CDR3 nucleotides are TGCGTCAGCAGTAGGGACGGAGCCTACGAGCAGTACTTC. It specifies CVSSRDGAYEQYF. Combining the CDR3 with reference TRBV5-1 and TRBJ2-7 gives the whole variable domain KAGVTQTPRYLIKTRGQQVTLSCSPISGHRSVSWYQQTPGQGLQFLFEYFSETQRNKGNFPGRFSGRQFSNSRSEMNVSTLELGDSALYLCVSSRDGAYEQYFGPGTRLTVT.

Details on this clonotype: The junction does not match germline at one end; this may be a read error. For the CDR3, the DNA is TGTGCCAGTAGCTTTCATGGGGGTCAAAGCTCCTACGAGTTGTACTTC. This gives the protein CASSFHGGQSSYELYF. This sequence joins TRBV11-2 and TRBJ2-7, with D perhaps assigned TRBD1 or TRBD2 (5 bases each). CDR1 and CDR2 (germline): SGHAT, FQNNGV. The CDR3 is made up of 16 amino acids.

As for this clonotype: An end of the junction does not agree with germline; a read error may underlie this. The chain joins TRBV29-1 to TRBJ1-2; perhaps TRBD1 as D (5 bases). The CDR3 has 12 amino acids. The germline V gene encodes CDR1 SQVTM and CDR2 ANQGSEA. In DNA form, the CDR3 reads TGCAGCATTGATTCAGGGCCGTTTGGCTACACCTTC. It encodes CSIDSGPFGYTF.